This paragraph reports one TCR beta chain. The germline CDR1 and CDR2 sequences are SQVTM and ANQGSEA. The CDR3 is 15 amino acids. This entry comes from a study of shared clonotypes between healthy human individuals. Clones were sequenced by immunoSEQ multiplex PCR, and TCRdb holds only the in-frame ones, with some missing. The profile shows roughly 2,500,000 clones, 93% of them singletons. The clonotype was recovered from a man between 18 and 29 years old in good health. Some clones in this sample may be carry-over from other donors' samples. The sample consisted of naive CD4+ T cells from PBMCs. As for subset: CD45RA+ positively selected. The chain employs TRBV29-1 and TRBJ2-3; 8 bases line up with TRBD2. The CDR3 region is CSLNPAGGVTDTQYF. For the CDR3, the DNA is TGCAGTCTAAATCCGGCGGGAGGAGTCACAGATACGCAGTATTTT.